This TCR beta chain was retrieved from a study of blood T cell repertoires in COVID-19. As for the study in general: Recovered status applied to Cohort 3 donors who had two consecutive negative PCRs. It also applied to those with clearance or with symptom resolution. PBMCs, B-cell-depleted T cells, or T cells provided the cDNA or gDNA that made up the material.

Original data processing: Reference gene primer amplification in the assay estimated nucleated cell counts. This table comes from immunoSEQ multiplex PCR, and its TCRdb copy is limited to in-frame clones, with some not included. V, J and clone size reflect that table, while D and trimming were determined from the DNA. Among about 190,000 clones listed, 70% to 90% were seen once. V was pared by 2 bases and J by 1 base, with 10 bases between. The CDR3 is 15 residues long. CDR1 KGHSH and CDR2 LQKENI come from the germline V gene. The study drew participants aged about 18 to 89 years from approximately 23 US areas.

The sequence was obtained from a woman between 40 and 55 years old in a cohort exposed to, infected with or recovered from COVID-19 (not recorded which). The rearrangement joins TRBV18 to TRBJ2-3; no clear D gene. Sequencing input: PBMCs or T cells enriched from blood (not recorded which). CDR3 residues: CASSPERLRTDTQYF. CDR3 bases: TGTGCCAGCTCACCAGAGCGTTTACGCACAGATACGCAGTATTTT.